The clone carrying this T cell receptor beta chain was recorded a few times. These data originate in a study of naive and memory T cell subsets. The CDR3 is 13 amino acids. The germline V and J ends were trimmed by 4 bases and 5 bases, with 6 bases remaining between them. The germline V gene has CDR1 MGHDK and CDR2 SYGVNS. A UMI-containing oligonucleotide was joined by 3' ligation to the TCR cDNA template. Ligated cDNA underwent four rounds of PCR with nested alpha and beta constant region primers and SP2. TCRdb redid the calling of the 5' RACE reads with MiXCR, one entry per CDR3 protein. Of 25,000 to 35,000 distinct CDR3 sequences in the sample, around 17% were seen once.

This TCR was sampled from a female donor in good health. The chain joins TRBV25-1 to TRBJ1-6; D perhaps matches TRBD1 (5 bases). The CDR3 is CASSATDNSPLHF. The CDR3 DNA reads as TGTGCCAGCAGTGCGACAGATAATTCACCCCTCCACTTT.